This T cell receptor beta chain derives from a study of regulatory T cells in long-lasting Graves disease. Germline loops: CDR1 MDHEN, CDR2 SYDVKM. The CDR3 is made up of 13 amino acids. The V end lost 7 bases, the J end lost 11 bases, and 20 bases lay between the germline ends. The time point: newly diagnosed GD, antithyroid drugs for less than 3 months. TCR sequences were obtained from RNA taken from PBMCs. Guidelines of the American Thyroid Association were used to diagnose Graves' disease. Peripheral blood, around 9.9 milliliters per patient, was collected in EDTA tubes. Building the TCR beta libraries relied on iRepertoire HTBI primers, and CDR3 regions underwent Arm-PCR. TCRdb redid the calling of the multiplex PCR reads with MiXCR, one entry per CDR3 protein. Here the sample spans about 460,000 distinct CDR3 sequences, 14% being singletons. The same data also went into a second study, on T cells in Graves' hyperthyroidism and ophthalmopathy. That investigation notes: A model of 13 V-J pairs discriminated ophthalmopathy from stable hyperthyroidism.

The material sequenced was peripheral blood mononuclear cells (PBMCs), taken at new diagnosis, from a patient treated with antithyroid drugs. The source of this sequence is a woman between 45 and 60 years old with Graves disease. The rearrangement links TRBV28 to TRBJ1-1; possibly TRBD1 for D (6 bases). The chain's CDR3 is CASTMRLQGRAFF. In nucleotides, the CDR3 is TGTGCCAGCACCATGCGACTTCAGGGGAGGGCTTTCTTT.